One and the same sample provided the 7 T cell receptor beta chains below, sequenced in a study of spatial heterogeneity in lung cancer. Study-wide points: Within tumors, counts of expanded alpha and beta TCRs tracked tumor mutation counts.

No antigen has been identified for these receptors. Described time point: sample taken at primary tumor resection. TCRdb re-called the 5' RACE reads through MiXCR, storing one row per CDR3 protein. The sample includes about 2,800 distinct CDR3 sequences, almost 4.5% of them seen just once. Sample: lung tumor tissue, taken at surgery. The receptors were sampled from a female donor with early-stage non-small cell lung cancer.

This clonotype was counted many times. CDR3 protein: CASSLIGGNTGELFF. Here the CDR3 DNA reads TGTGCCAGCAGTTTAATAGGAGGCAACACCGGGGAGCTGTTTTTT. The chain combines TRBV27 with TRBJ2-2; a possible D gene is TRBD2 (5 bases). CDR3 length: 15 residues. Germline V gene sequence: CDR1 MNHEY, CDR2 SMNVEV (reference sequence). With 2 bases removed from V and 2 bases from J, the gap between germline ends came to 9 bases.

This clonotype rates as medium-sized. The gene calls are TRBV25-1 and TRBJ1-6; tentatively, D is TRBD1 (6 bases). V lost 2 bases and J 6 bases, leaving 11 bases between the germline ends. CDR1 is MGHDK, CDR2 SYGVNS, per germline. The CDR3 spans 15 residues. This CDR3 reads CASSESGRGNSPLHF. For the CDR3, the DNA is TGTGCCAGCAGTGAAAGCGGCAGGGGTAATTCACCCCTCCACTTT. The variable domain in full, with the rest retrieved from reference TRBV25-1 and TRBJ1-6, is EADIYQTPRYLVIGTGKKITLECSQTMGHDKMYWYQQDPGMELHLIHYSYGVNSTEKGDLSSESTVSRIRTEHFPLTLESARPSHTSQYLCASSESGRGNSPLHFGNGTRLTVT.

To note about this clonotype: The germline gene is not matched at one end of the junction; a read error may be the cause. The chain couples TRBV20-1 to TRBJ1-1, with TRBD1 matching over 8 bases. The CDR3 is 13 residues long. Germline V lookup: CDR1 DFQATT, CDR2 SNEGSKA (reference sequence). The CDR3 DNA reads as TGTAGTGCTTCAGGGGGCGAGGCCACTGTAGCTTTCTTT. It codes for CSASGGEATVAFF.

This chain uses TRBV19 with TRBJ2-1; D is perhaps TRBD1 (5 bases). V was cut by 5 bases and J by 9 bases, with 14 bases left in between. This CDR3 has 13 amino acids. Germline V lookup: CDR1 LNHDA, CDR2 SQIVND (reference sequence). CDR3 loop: CASSPRTQGEQFF. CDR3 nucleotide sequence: TGTGCCAGTAGTCCCAGGACGCAGGGTGAGCAGTTCTTC.

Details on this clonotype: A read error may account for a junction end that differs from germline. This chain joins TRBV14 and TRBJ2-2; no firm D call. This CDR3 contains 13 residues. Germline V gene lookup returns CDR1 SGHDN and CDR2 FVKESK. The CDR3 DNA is TGTGCCAGCAGCAAAGATATGGGCGGGGAGCTGTTTTTT. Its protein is CASSKDMGGELFF. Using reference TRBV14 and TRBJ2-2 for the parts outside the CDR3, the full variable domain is EAGVTQFPSHSVIEKGQTVTLRCDPISGHDNLYWYRRVMGKEIKFLLHFVKESKQDESGMPNNRFLAERTGGTYSTLKVQPAELEDSGVYFCASSKDMGGELFFGEGSRLTVL.

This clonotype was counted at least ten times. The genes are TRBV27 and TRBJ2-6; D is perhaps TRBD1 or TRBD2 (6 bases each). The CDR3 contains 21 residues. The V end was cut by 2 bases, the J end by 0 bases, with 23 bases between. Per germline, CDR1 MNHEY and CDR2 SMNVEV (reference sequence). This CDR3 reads CASSLRPPRRGELSGANVLTF. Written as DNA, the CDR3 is TGTGCCAGCAGTTTACGCCCCCCTAGGAGGGGGGAACTCTCTGGGGCCAACGTCCTGACTTTC.

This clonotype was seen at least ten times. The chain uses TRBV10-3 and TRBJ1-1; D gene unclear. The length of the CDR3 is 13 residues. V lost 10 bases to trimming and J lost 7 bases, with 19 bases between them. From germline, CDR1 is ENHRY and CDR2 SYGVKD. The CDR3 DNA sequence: TGTGCCACCACCCCCCTGGCCCAAGGTGAAGCTTTCTTT. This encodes CATTPLAQGEAFF.